The 14 T cell receptor beta chains below come from one sample, sequenced in a study of post-analysis software for immune sequencing data. Study-wide points: Comparison of patients with controls showed a handful of TRBV segments more frequent in patients, TRBV5-6, TRBV5-1 and TRBV20-1 among them.

Sequencing libraries made from TCR beta cDNA carried unique molecular identifiers. Via MiXCR, TCRdb re-called the PCR reads, giving one row per CDR3 protein. The sample lists 750,000 to 950,000 distinct CDR3 sequences; 46% were seen once. Their antigen targets remain unknown. The sequencing sample was made of blood. The source is a girl aged 10-17 years with multiple sclerosis.

V is TRBV7-3 and J is TRBJ2-1, with 7 bases that match TRBD2. From germline, CDR1 is SGHTA and CDR2 FQGTGA. Trimming cost V 2 bases and J 0 bases; bases outside gene matches: 4. The CDR3 consists of 16 residues. The CDR3 is CASSLYGGSSYNEQFF. In DNA, the CDR3 is TGTGCCAGCAGCTTATACGGGGGGAGCTCCTACAATGAGCAGTTCTTC.

This clonotype was picked up many times. V gene TRBV20-1 combines with J gene TRBJ2-7, with TRBD2 matching over 10 bases. The CDR3 runs to 15 residues. V was pared by 6 bases and J by 6 bases, with 14 bases of the junction left unmatched. Germline V gene lookup returns CDR1 DFQATT and CDR2 SNEGSKA (reference sequence). The CDR3 DNA reads TGCAGTGCGACTCAAGCGGGAGGGCCTTTATCCGAGCAGTACTTC. Its translation: CSATQAGGPLSEQYF.

There are a few counts of this clonotype. V is TRBV25-1 and J is TRBJ2-5; D is possibly TRBD1 (6 bases). CDR1 and CDR2 from the germline V gene are MGHDK and SYGVNS. V lost 7 bases and J 7 bases, leaving 10 bases between the germline ends. This CDR3 region has 11 residues. The CDR3 sequence is CASTSGATQYF. The CDR3 DNA follows: TGTGCCAGCACTTCAGGGGCGACCCAGTACTTC.

The J gene is TRBJ2-7, the V gene TRBV11-2; weak D call: TRBD2 (5 bases). V was trimmed by 6 bases and J by 0 bases, leaving 9 bases between them. The CDR3 consists of 13 residues. Germline values: CDR1 SGHAT, CDR2 FQNNGV. The CDR3: CASSRTVSYEQYF. CDR3 sequence (DNA): TGTGCCAGCAGTCGGACTGTCTCCTACGAGCAGTACTTC.

The rearrangement joins TRBV10-3 to TRBJ2-1, with TRBD1 matching 7 bases. Germline V CDR1 and CDR2: ENHRY, SYGVKD. The CDR3 runs to 17 residues. Trimming removed 1 base from V and 5 bases from J; junction bases left unmatched: 11. CDR3 loop: CAISEWDTTGLDNEQFF. CDR3 in DNA: TGTGCCATCAGTGAGTGGGATACGACAGGGTTGGACAATGAGCAGTTCTTC.

The chain carries TRBV7-2 and TRBJ2-1; D gene unclear. The germline V gene has CDR1 SGHTA and CDR2 FQGNSA. This CDR3 has 15 amino acids. Trimming removed 4 bases at V and 4 bases at J, with 14 bases between. CDR3 DNA sequence: TGTGCCAGCAGCTCAGTGGTGGGTGGATACAATGAGCAGTTCTTC. This codes for CASSSVVGGYNEQFF.

This chain connects TRBV13 to TRBJ2-5; D ambiguous. Trimming took off 5 bases at V and 2 bases at J, with 15 bases between the two ends. The germline V gene encodes CDR1 PRHDT and CDR2 FYEKMQ (reference sequence). The CDR3 length is 15 residues. This CDR3 is CASSPRLGPQETQYF. Here the CDR3 DNA reads TGTGCCAGCAGCCCACGTCTGGGCCCACAAGAGACCCAGTACTTC.

This clonotype came up a few times. V is TRBV3-1 and J is TRBJ2-7, with D hard to call. With 3 bases removed from V and 3 bases from J, the gap between germline ends came to 6 bases. Germline CDR1 reads LGHDT; CDR2 reads YNNKEL (reference sequence). The CDR3 totals 12 residues. The CDR3 DNA reads TGTGCCAGCAGCCACGGAGTCTACGAGCAGTACTTC. It yields the protein CASSHGVYEQYF.

The rearrangement uses TRBV7-2 and TRBJ2-7; perhaps TRBD2 as D (7 bases). The CDR3 has 15 residues. Germline assignment: CDR1 SGHTA and CDR2 FQGNSA. Trimming removed 2 bases at V and 4 bases at J, with 15 bases between. The CDR3 sequence is CASSLREGTRYEQYF. In DNA, the CDR3 is TGTGCCAGCAGCTTAAGGGAGGGGACAAGGTACGAGCAGTACTTC.

The chain joins TRBV7-2 to TRBJ2-1, with 9 nucleotides matching TRBD2. V shed 0 bases, J shed 0 bases, and the junction held 6 bases outside the gene matches. The germline V gene encodes CDR1 SGHTA and CDR2 FQGNSA. The CDR3 has 18 amino acids. CDR3: CASSLAVAGASSYNEQFF. As DNA, the CDR3 is TGTGCCAGCAGCTTAGCGGTAGCGGGGGCTAGCTCCTACAATGAGCAGTTCTTC.

This clonotype was counted between two and nine times. V gene TRBV5-1 combines with J gene TRBJ2-5; the D gene is possibly TRBD2 (5 bases). Looked up from germline, CDR1 is SGHRS and CDR2 is YFSETQ. This CDR3 is 14 amino acids long. Between the trimmed V and J ends, which lost 0 bases and 4 bases, there was a span of 10 bases. CDR3 residues: CASSLAGFRETQYF. Here the CDR3 DNA reads TGCGCCAGCAGCTTGGCGGGGTTTCGAGAGACCCAGTACTTC. Combining the CDR3 with reference TRBV5-1 and TRBJ2-5 gives the whole variable domain KAGVTQTPRYLIKTRGQQVTLSCSPISGHRSVSWYQQTPGQGLQFLFEYFSETQRNKGNFPGRFSGRQFSNSRSEMNVSTLELGDSALYLCASSLAGFRETQYFGPGTRLLVL.

This chain joins TRBV28 and TRBJ1-2; weak D call: TRBD1 (5 bases). This CDR3 is 13 amino acids long. Trimming stripped 4 bases from V and 7 bases from J, with 13 bases between. Germline V gene data show CDR1 as MDHEN and CDR2 as SYDVKM. The CDR3 loop is CASSSSGTRGYTF. Written as DNA, the CDR3 is TGTGCCAGCAGTTCCTCAGGGACGCGTGGCTACACCTTC.

V usage is TRBV5-1 and J usage is TRBJ1-2, with D tentatively TRBD1 (5 bases). Germline assignment: CDR1 SGHRS and CDR2 YFSETQ. V was clipped by 4 bases and J by 7 bases, with 20 bases between them. CDR3 length: 15 amino acids. Here the CDR3 reads CASSPPSGQGAGYTF. CDR3 sequence (DNA): TGCGCCAGCAGCCCCCCGAGCGGGCAGGGTGCTGGCTACACCTTC.

The gene calls are TRBV20-1 and TRBJ2-1; 16 bases align to TRBD2. The germline V gene has CDR1 DFQATT and CDR2 SNEGSKA (reference sequence). The CDR3 has 16 amino acids. With V trimmed by 4 bases and J by 3 bases, 3 bases remained unmatched. The CDR3 region has the DNA TGCAGTGCTAAGGGACTAGCGGGAGGGGTCTACAATGAGCAGTTCTTC. Protein sequence: CSAKGLAGGVYNEQFF.